A single sample is the source of the 31 T cell receptor beta chains below, sequenced in a study of T cell responses to AZD1222 COVID-19 vaccine. The protocol was immunoSEQ multiplex PCR, while the TCRdb copy is restricted to in-frame clones and leaves out a portion. The sample contains about 100,000 clones, around nine tenths of which appear only once. This sample comprised peripheral blood, obtained 28 days after the second AZD1222 dose. The receptors come from an adult who received the AZD1222 COVID-19 vaccine.

J is TRBJ1-5 and V is TRBV5-1; 8 bases map to TRBD1. The CDR3 covers 15 residues. The V and J ends lost 0 bases and 5 bases, in that order; junction bases with no gene match: 4. CDR1 is SGHRS and CDR2 is YFSETQ in the germline V gene. CDR3 loop: CASSLDAGGYQPQHF. The CDR3 coding sequence is TGCGCCAGCAGCTTGGATGCAGGGGGCTATCAGCCCCAGCATTTT.

This chain joins TRBV20-1 and TRBJ2-1; tentatively, D is TRBD2 (5 bases). The length of the CDR3 is 11 residues. From germline, CDR1 is DFQATT and CDR2 SNEGSKA (reference sequence). The CDR3 is CSTLDLDEQFF. CDR3 in DNA: TGCAGCACACTAGATTTGGACGAGCAGTTCTTC.

The CDR3 nucleotides read TGTGCCAGCAGCTTCCGGACAGGGACCTACGAGCAGTACTTC. It translates to CASSFRTGTYEQYF. The chain uses TRBV5-5 and TRBJ2-7; 8 positions match TRBD1. The J segment lost 2 bases and the V segment lost 2 bases, leaving 3 bases of the junction unmatched. CDR3 length: 14 residues. Germline V lookup: CDR1 SGHKS, CDR2 YYEKEE (reference sequence). The variable domain in full, with the rest retrieved from reference TRBV5-5 and TRBJ2-7, is DAGVTQSPTHLIKTRGQQVTLRCSPISGHKSVSWYQQVLGQGPQFIFQYYEKEERGRGNFPDRFSARQFPNYSSELNVNALLLGDSALYLCASSFRTGTYEQYFGPGTRLTVT.

The chain joins TRBV6-5 to TRBJ1-1; a weak D match, TRBD1 (6 bases). Deletions cut 7 bases from V and 4 bases from J, with 13 bases between. CDR1 and CDR2 (germline): MNHEY, SVGAGI. CDR3 length equals 13 residues. For the CDR3, the DNA is TGTGCCAGCAACAAACAGGGAACCACTGAAGCTTTCTTT. It translates to CASNKQGTTEAFF.

V usage is TRBV4-3 and J usage is TRBJ1-2; D might be TRBD1 (5 bases). The germline gives CDR1 LGHNA, CDR2 YSLEER. V lost 1 base, J lost 1 base, and 10 bases lay in between. There are 15 residues in the CDR3. The CDR3 loop is CASSQVHGGNYGYTF. DNA of the CDR3: TGCGCCAGCAGCCAAGTTCACGGGGGTAACTATGGCTACACCTTC.

This clone occurred a few times. The chain recombines TRBV5-1 with TRBJ2-7, with D hard to call. Germline CDR1 SGHRS, CDR2 YFSETQ. Trimming cost V 4 bases and J 10 bases, with 21 bases left between them. This CDR3 region has 14 residues. The CDR3 sequence: CASSPRTTDTFQYF. The DNA for the CDR3 is TGCGCCAGCAGCCCCCGGACGACCGACACCTTTCAGTACTTC.

This chain connects TRBV18 to TRBJ2-2, with D unclear. The V gene lost 6 bases and the J gene lost 4 bases, with 15 bases spanning the gap. In germline, CDR1 is KGHSH, CDR2 LQKENI. The CDR3 extends over 15 amino acids. CDR3 bases: TGTGCCAGCTCCCTCTCGACGGTATCCACCGGGGAGCTGTTTTTT. Its protein is CASSLSTVSTGELFF. The whole variable domain, filled in from reference TRBV18 and TRBJ2-2, reads NAGVMQNPRHLVRRRGQEARLRCSPMKGHSHVYWYRQLPEEGLKFMVYLQKENIIDESGMPKERFSAEFPKEGPSILRIQQVVRGDSAAYFCASSLSTVSTGELFFGEGSRLTVL.

This chain uses TRBV3-1 (or the pseudogene TRBV3-2) with TRBJ2-3; 14 nucleotides agree with TRBD2. This CDR3 comprises 15 residues. CDR1 LGHDT and CDR2 YNNKEL come from the germline V gene (reference sequence). V lost 10 bases, J lost 5 bases, and 8 bases stayed unmatched. Here the CDR3 reads CATRLAGGPEDTQYF. CDR3 nucleotides: TGTGCCACCCGACTAGCGGGGGGGCCTGAAGATACGCAGTATTTT.

The chain uses TRBV11-2 and TRBJ2-3; D is possibly TRBD2 (6 bases). Germline CDR1 reads SGHAT; CDR2 reads FQNNGV. The CDR3 has 15 residues. V gave up 5 bases and J gave up 3 bases, with 15 bases separating them. CDR3 loop: CASSGEGAGTDTQYF. Written as DNA, the CDR3 is TGTGCCAGCAGCGGAGAAGGGGCGGGGACAGATACGCAGTATTTT.

This chain uses TRBV9 with TRBJ1-4, with D perhaps matching TRBD1 (5 bases). This CDR3 has 15 residues. Trimming removed 0 bases at V and 7 bases at J, with 13 bases between. The germline CDR1 and CDR2 sequences are SGDLS and YYNGEE. This chain's CDR3 is CASSVAQGVGEKLFF. In DNA form, the CDR3 reads TGTGCCAGCAGCGTAGCTCAGGGCGTAGGTGAAAAACTGTTTTTT.

The chain is built from TRBV6-2 or TRBV6-3 and TRBJ1-5, with D tentatively TRBD1 (5 bases). V lost 6 bases to trimming and J lost 13 bases, with 19 bases between them. Germline lookup yields CDR1 MNHEY and CDR2 SVGEGT. The CDR3 has 13 residues. DNA for the CDR3: TGTGCCAGCAGCTCCACCGGGACCACCCTTCAGCATTTT. Protein sequence: CASSSTGTTLQHF.

The chain recombines TRBV6-5 with TRBJ2-2; 8 nucleotides align to TRBD1. The CDR3 contains 15 residues. V shed 6 bases, J shed 5 bases, and the junction held 8 bases outside the gene matches. Germline-derived CDR1 and CDR2 are MNHEY and SVGAGI. The DNA for the CDR3 is TGTGCCAGCAGATTGGAGACAGGGGTTACCGGGGAGCTGTTTTTT. Residues: CASRLETGVTGELFF.

This clone was seen only once. The genes are TRBV28 and TRBJ1-4, with TRBD1 identical over 7 bases. This CDR3 has 14 amino acids. The trim removed 4 bases at V and 6 bases at J, leaving 5 bases unmatched. Germline V lookup: CDR1 MDHEN, CDR2 SYDVKM. CDR3 region: CASSSGGRDEKLFF. In DNA form, the CDR3 reads TGTGCCAGCAGTTCAGGGGGGAGGGATGAAAAACTGTTTTTT.

The CDR3 sequence: CASSLEGLPFGEQYF. CDR3 coding DNA: TGTGCCAGCAGCTTAGAGGGACTACCCTTCGGTGAGCAGTACTTC. This chain joins TRBV7-2 and TRBJ2-7, with 7 nucleotides matching TRBD2. Germline CDR1 SGHTA, CDR2 FQGNSA. The CDR3 runs to 15 residues. After removal of 1 base from V and 7 bases from J, the junction contained 10 bases not matched to a gene.

The V gene is TRBV29-1, the J gene TRBJ1-1, with TRBD1 matching 7 bases. The junction had 8 bases not matched to a gene; V was cut back by 7 bases and J by 3 bases. Germline V gene sequence: CDR1 SQVTM, CDR2 ANQGSEA. The CDR3 is made up of 13 amino acids. CDR3 residues: CSARQGGYTEAFF. The CDR3 DNA sequence: TGCAGCGCCAGACAGGGAGGGTACACTGAAGCTTTCTTT. The whole variable domain, remainder taken from reference TRBV29-1 and TRBJ1-1, is SAVISQKPSRDICQRGTSLTIQCQVDSQVTMMFWYRQQPGQSLTLIATANQGSEATYESGFVIDKFPISRPNLTFSTLTVSNMSPEDSSIYLCSARQGGYTEAFFGQGTRLTVV.

The gene calls are TRBV5-6 and TRBJ1-2; no clear D. Trimming pared 0 bases from V and 7 bases from J, leaving 13 bases between. This CDR3 is 14 amino acids long. Germline V gene data show CDR1 as SGHDT and CDR2 as YYEEEE. In nucleotides, the CDR3 is TGTGCCAGCAGCTTGGGCTCCGGGTGGGGTGGCTACACCTTC. This gives the protein CASSLGSGWGGYTF.

The V gene is TRBV7-2, the J gene TRBJ2-1; either TRBD1 or TRBD2 may fit D (5 bases each). The germline V and J ends were trimmed by 5 bases and 2 bases, with 13 bases remaining between them. This CDR3 spans 15 amino acids. Germline assignment: CDR1 SGHTA and CDR2 FQGNSA. This CDR3 is CASSLSRGPYNEQFF. CDR3 DNA sequence: TGTGCCAGCAGCCTCAGCCGGGGACCCTACAATGAGCAGTTCTTC.

The rearrangement links TRBV7-2 to TRBJ2-7; no clear D. The CDR3 consists of 14 residues. Germline values: CDR1 SGHTA, CDR2 FQGNSA. Trimming left V 4 bases short and J 1 base short, with 11 bases between. The CDR3, as DNA: TGTGCCAGCAGCTCTGAGGCCCAGTCCTACGAGCAGTACTTC. Encoded protein: CASSSEAQSYEQYF.

This rearrangement joins TRBV7-9 to TRBJ1-1; D not certain. This CDR3 contains 12 residues. Germline V CDR1 and CDR2: SEHNR, FQNEAQ (reference sequence). Trimming took 5 bases from V and 3 from J, leaving 7 bases between them. The CDR3 here is CASSRQDTEAFF. The CDR3 nucleotides are TGTGCCAGCAGCCGCCAGGACACTGAAGCTTTCTTT.

The chain joins TRBV11-2 to TRBJ2-7, with a tentative D call TRBD2 (5 bases). Germline CDR1 SGHAT, CDR2 FQNNGV. The length of the CDR3 is 14 residues. V was cut by 5 bases and J by 0 bases, with 11 bases left in between. The CDR3 spells CASSPREGSYEQYF. Written as DNA, the CDR3 is TGTGCCAGCAGCCCGCGAGAGGGCTCCTACGAGCAGTACTTC.

V gene TRBV7-2 combines with J gene TRBJ1-5; D is unclear. V was shortened by 2 bases and J by 5 bases, with 7 bases between the two germline ends. Germline V CDR1 and CDR2: SGHTA, FQGNSA. The CDR3 is 13 amino acids. In DNA, the CDR3 is TGTGCCAGCAGCTTAAACAGAGATCAGCCCCAGCATTTT. This sequence encodes CASSLNRDQPQHF.

The chain recombines TRBV6-1 with TRBJ1-1; maybe TRBD1 (5 bases). The V end lost 2 bases, the J end lost 3 bases, and 10 bases lay between the germline ends. Germline loops: CDR1 MNHNS, CDR2 SASEGT. The CDR3 has 14 residues. The CDR3 bases are TGTGCCAGCAGTGAACTGGGGCGGGACACTGAAGCTTTCTTT. This gives the protein CASSELGRDTEAFF.

At least ten counts were recorded for this clone. CDR3 loop: CASSRAAGGPQETQYF. The CDR3 DNA reads TGTGCCAGCAGCCGAGCAGCGGGGGGGCCCCAAGAGACCCAGTACTTC. V is TRBV7-9 and J is TRBJ2-5; 10 bases map to TRBD2. CDR1 is SEHNR and CDR2 is FQNEAQ in the germline V gene (reference sequence). Trimming removed 5 bases from V and 1 base from J; junction bases left unmatched: 7. The CDR3 totals 16 residues.

The genes are TRBV28 and TRBJ1-2, with TRBD1 identical over 9 bases. The CDR3 has 11 residues. CDR1 is MDHEN, CDR2 SYDVKM, per germline. V was clipped by 11 bases and J by 5 bases; unmatched bases: 3. DNA for the CDR3: TGTGCCGGGGGGACAGGGTATGGCTACACCTTC. The encoded protein is CAGGTGYGYTF.

The genes are TRBV7-2 and TRBJ2-2; no clear D gene. Looked up from germline, CDR1 is SGHTA and CDR2 is FQGNSA. The V gene lost 1 base and the J gene lost 2 bases, with 8 bases spanning the gap. The CDR3 consists of 15 residues. The chain's CDR3 is CASSLDGGNTGELFF. Here the CDR3 DNA reads TGTGCCAGCAGCTTAGACGGCGGTAACACCGGGGAGCTGTTTTTT.

This chain connects TRBV28 to TRBJ2-7; no definite D call. Germline CDR1 and CDR2: MDHEN and SYDVKM. This CDR3 is built from 12 residues. V lost 2 bases to trimming and J lost 4 bases, with 6 bases between them. The CDR3 is CASSLVGYEQYF. The CDR3 DNA follows: TGTGCCAGCAGTTTAGTTGGTTACGAGCAGTACTTC.

The rearrangement uses TRBV5-5 and TRBJ2-5; 14 nucleotides agree with TRBD2. V dropped 3 bases and J dropped 5; count of bases not matched to a gene: 6. This CDR3 is 16 amino acids long. Germline V CDR1 and CDR2: SGHKS, YYEKEE (reference sequence). CDR3 sequence (DNA): TGTGCCAGCAGCTGGGGACTAGCGGGAGCACAGGAGACCCAGTACTTC. Translation gives CASSWGLAGAQETQYF.

The chain joins TRBV11-3 to TRBJ1-2; D is unresolved. The CDR3 has 12 residues. Trimming took off 4 bases at V and 7 bases at J, with 10 bases between the two ends. Germline V gene lookup returns CDR1 SGHNT and CDR2 YENEEA. CDR3 DNA: TGTGCCAGCAGCTCGGGAGGGAGTGGCTACACCTTC. Amino acids: CASSSGGSGYTF.

This chain links TRBV7-2 with TRBJ2-3; tentatively, D is TRBD2 (7 bases). The CDR3 totals 16 residues. Trimming removed 2 bases from V and 0 bases from J, with 12 bases in between. The germline V gene has CDR1 SGHTA and CDR2 FQGNSA. The CDR3 loop is CASSLWGGPSTDTQYF. Here the CDR3 DNA reads TGTGCCAGCAGCTTATGGGGGGGGCCCAGCACAGATACGCAGTATTTT.

The chain links TRBV27 to TRBJ2-7; either TRBD1 or TRBD2 may fit D (7 bases each). Trimming removed 3 bases at V and 2 bases at J, with 17 bases between. This CDR3 region has 16 residues. Germline lookup yields CDR1 MNHEY and CDR2 SMNVEV (reference sequence). In DNA form, the CDR3 reads TGTGCCAGCAGTTTTCAACAGGGGAGGGGAACCTACGAGCAGTACTTC. Amino acid sequence: CASSFQQGRGTYEQYF.

The chain is built from TRBV7-9 and TRBJ1-6, with 7 bases aligning to TRBD1. V lost 5 bases, J lost 8 bases, and 6 bases stayed unmatched. The CDR3 is 14 amino acids. CDR1 is SEHNR, CDR2 FQNEAQ, per germline (reference sequence). In nucleotides, the CDR3 is TGTGCCAGCAGCACGACAGGGATGGATTCACCCCTCCACTTT. This encodes CASSTTGMDSPLHF.